This T cell receptor beta chain came from a study of regulatory T cells in long-lasting Graves disease. Whole-study context: The definition of persistent Graves' disease was over 5 years of antithyroid drugs with positive TSH receptor antibodies.

CDR1 ENHRY and CDR2 SYGVKD come from the germline V gene. The CDR3 has 14 residues. Trimming took 4 bases from V and 5 from J, leaving 14 bases between them. Time point here: persistent/refractory GD, antithyroid drugs over 5 years with positive TRAb. From RNA extracted from PBMCs, the TCR library was made. An endocrinology unit in Xi'an, China, supplied the patients. Arm-PCR of CDR3 regions with iRepertoire HTBI primers generated TCR beta libraries. TCRdb re-called the multiplex PCR reads through MiXCR, storing one row per CDR3 protein. This table has about 340,000 distinct CDR3 sequences, about 19% appearing once. Study conclusions and caveats: Persistent Graves' patients possessed reduced TCR diversity relative to recently diagnosed ones. More public clonotypes were shared by persistent patients (about 3,000) than by new patients (roughly 930).

In its sample, this clonotype was seen a few times. Its target is not known. This material consisted of peripheral blood mononuclear cells (PBMCs), taken when the disease was refractory, from a patient treated with antithyroid drugs. This TCR came from a female donor with Graves disease. V is TRBV10-3 and J is TRBJ2-5, with TRBD2 as a possible D gene (6 bases). CDR3 sequence: CAISGSSVRETQYF. DNA for the CDR3: TGTGCCATCAGTGGGTCTAGCGTGAGGGAGACCCAGTACTTC.